This T cell receptor beta chain is drawn from a study of T-cell reconstitution after alpha-beta-depleted transplantation in children. A library of TCRbeta sequences, prepared with unique molecular identifiers, was generated. In TCRdb, the PCR reads were re-called with MiXCR into one record per CDR3 protein. There are 250,000 to 350,000 distinct CDR3 sequences in the sample; approximately 23% occur only once, and approximately 10% lies in the top ten. With V trimmed by 1 base and J by 2 bases, 4 bases remained unmatched. CDR3 size: 16 residues. Germline CDR1 is MGHRA and CDR2 is YSYEKL. Whole-study findings and limits: The study reportedly traced alpha-beta T cells about two months after transplant to several hundred expanded graft clones.

Concerning this clonotype itself: What it recognizes is unknown.

This chain joins TRBV4-1 and TRBJ2-7; 11 bases map to TRBD2. The material was PBMCs, mostly from graft donor cells, obtained 180 days after TCRalphabeta/CD19-depleted stem cell transplant. The sequence was obtained from a male patient under 18 who had a stem cell transplant for acute lymphoblastic leukemia, so the T cells may come from the graft donor. The CDR3 protein is CASSQVPGLAAYEQYF. The CDR3 bases are TGCGCCAGCAGCCAAGTCCCGGGACTAGCGGCCTACGAGCAGTACTTC.